This entry features one T cell receptor (beta chain) sequence. Its antigen is not yet known. The sample holds no much larger clone one base away, and base qualities are not on file. This specimen comes from a study of STAT3 mutations in large granular lymphocyte leukemia (dated by TCRdb to 2018 to 2020). Broadly, across the study: Canonical activating STAT3 mutations were detected in roughly half of the longitudinally sequenced T-LGLL patients. More than half of T-LGLL patients received one or more immunosuppressive therapy regimens, with hematologic response in 40% of those treated. Serial deep sequencing of TCRbeta CDR3 and STAT3 was performed in patients with T-cell large granular lymphocyte leukemia to reconstruct clonal hierarchy and dynamics. From an initial cohort of approximately 200 LGL patients, around 17 representative T-LGLL cases were chosen for longitudinal sequencing of TCRbeta and STAT3. As controls within the study, a couple of patients with natural killer LGL leukemia were also sequenced longitudinally. For each patient, sequencing was performed at an average of about 4.3 time points, with a range of 2 to 8 samplings. Beyond this particular receptor, the publication reports: Several patients had a dominant TCR clone burden greater than the STAT3 mutant burden, which suggests that the STAT3 mutation arose secondarily within a clone that had already expanded. TCR clonotype switching after therapy was seen in about 35% of the 18 patients, with all newly emerging clones being STAT3 wild type. Variable intervals between samplings and differing treatment regimens complicated linking therapy response to changes in TCR clonal burden. Persisting codominant clonotypes in some patients meant a small but highly pathogenic clone may have been missed. Because no samples were available when a clone first appeared, clonal expansion was inferred from samplings taken at other points. Every T-LGLL patient showed at least one immunodominant TCRbeta clonotype, and about half showed multiple immunodominant subclonotypes.

An Illumina MiSeq was used to sequence the TCRbeta libraries, yielding an average of approximately 43,000 productive templates per sample. Multiplex PCR amplification was used to generate TCRbeta CDR3 libraries with the immunoSEQ assay. The study's own analysis went as follows. Repertoire diversity was calculated as previously defined, with values near 0 taken to indicate extremely monoclonal samples. TCRdb's version of the immuneACCESS table is confined to in-frame rearrangements and falls short of the full clone set. An unresolved V gene accounts for under half of the shortfall where checked; the remainder is of unknown origin. That table furnishes V, J and clone size, whereas the DNA furnished D and trimming. This sample gives approximately 27,000 clones in total; roughly 80% of them show up just once. The ten largest make up over 25% of the sample. The junction shows trimming of 3 bases on V and 4 bases on J, and the gene matches do not reach 7 bases of it. The germline V gene (reference sequence) gives CDR1 as LNHDA and CDR2 as SQIVND. The CDR3 runs 15 amino acids, cysteine and phenylalanine included. The CDR3 DNA has 45 bases and is translated from base 1.

DNA was extracted from blood mononuclear cells, and the same DNA was used for both TCR and STAT3 sequencing. The receptor was isolated from a woman aged 45 to 65 with T-cell large granular lymphocyte leukemia. Some clones in this sample may be carry-over from other donors' samples. The age is the age at diagnosis. What was sequenced was peripheral blood mononuclear cells. The chain uses TRBV19 and TRBJ2-5; 8 middle bases align to TRBD1. The CDR3 corresponds to CASSMDPGGRETQYF. Here is the DNA: TGTGCCAGTAGTATGGACCCAGGGGGCAGAGAGACCCAGTACTTC.